Listed below are T cell receptor beta chains from one sample, sequenced in a study of beta chain features in type 1 diabetes. The repertoire was sequenced with immunoSEQ multiplex PCR; TCRdb's copy has only in-frame clones and lacks some. This table holds about 240,000 clones, 25% to 30% found once. Sample: central memory CD4+ T cells from blood. Receptors originate from a man aged 25-45 years in good health. Each CDR3 is given with its conserved first and last residue. The D gene is left open where the match is weak. Clone size is stated in some rows and not others, as once, few, many or a class when expanded.

TRBJ2-3	TRBD1	TRBV5-1	-	TGCGCCAGCAGCGAGGACAGGGGGACAGATACGCAGTATTTT	CASSEDRGTDTQYF
TRBJ2-5	-	TRBV9	few	TGTGCCAGCAGCGTAGGGTCTAGGGAAGAGACCCAGTACTTC	CASSVGSREETQYF
TRBJ1-1	-	TRBV28	-	TGTGCCAGCAGCTCCAGGGGCTGGACTGAAGCTTTCTTT	CASSSRGWTEAFF
TRBJ2-7	-	TRBV4-3	few	TGCGCCAGCAGCCAAGATTTGGGGCGCGAGCAGTACTTC	CASSQDLGREQYF
TRBJ1-2	-	TRBV10-3	-	TGTGCCATCAGTGATGGGGGCTTAGACTATGGCTACACCTTC	CAISDGGLDYGYTF
TRBJ2-3	-	TRBV19	few	TGTGCCAGTAGTTCCCGGGGGAACGGCCTCACAGATACGCAGTATTTT	CASSSRGNGLTDTQYF
TRBJ2-1	TRBD2	TRBV15	-	TGTGCCACCAGCAGAGAGCCCCCCCGCGGGAGACAGTTCTTC	CATSREPPRGRQFF
TRBJ2-7	-	TRBV7-9	-	TGTGCCAGCAGTCCTAGGGCCTACGAGCAGTACTTC	CASSPRAYEQYF
TRBJ1-5	-	TRBV4-3	-	TGCGCCAGCAGCCAAGGGACCCGCGAGCCCCAGCATTTT	CASSQGTREPQHF
TRBJ2-7	-	TRBV14	many	TGTGCCAGCAGCCTTGCCCACCGACTAGACGGGTACGAGCAGTACTTC	CASSLAHRLDGYEQYF
TRBJ2-7	-	TRBV7-2	-	TGTGCCAGCAGCCGGGACGTAGGATCCCTAAGCGAGCAGTACTTC	CASSRDVGSLSEQYF
TRBJ2-2	TRBD1	TRBV28	-	TGTGCCACCTACAGGGGGAGCACCGGGGAGCTGTTTTTT	CATYRGSTGELFF
TRBJ2-2	TRBD1	TRBV19	-	TGTGCCAGTAGTACCACAGGGGCCGGGGAGCTGTTTTTT	CASSTTGAGELFF
TRBJ1-6	TRBD1	TRBV30	-	TGTGCCTGGAGAGGGACAGGGAGTTCACCCCTCCACTTT	CAWRGTGSSPLHF
TRBJ2-5	-	TRBV30	-	TGTGCCTGGAGTAGGGGGGCCCTGTACCAAGAGACCCAGTACTTC	CAWSRGALYQETQYF
TRBJ2-3	-	TRBV10-3	once	TGTGCCATCAGTGAGGGGGCTAGCACAGATACGCAGTATTTT	CAISEGASTDTQYF
TRBJ2-5	-	TRBV18	many	TGTGCCAGCTCACCCGGGAGTCAAGAGACCCAGTACTTC	CASSPGSQETQYF
TRBJ2-4	TRBD2	TRBV15	many	TGTGCCACCAGGGGTGGCGGGGGTGGCAAAAACATTCAGTACTTC	CATRGGGGGKNIQYF
TRBJ1-4	TRBD1	TRBV7-9	-	TGTGCCAGCAGCTTAGACAGGGGATTAAATGAAAAACTGTTTTTT	CASSLDRGLNEKLFF
TRBJ2-1	-	TRBV11-2	many	TGTGCCAGCAGCTTAGAGATGGCTCCCTATCGAGAGCAGTTCTTC	CASSLEMAPYREQFF
TRBJ2-3	-	TRBV4-3	once	TGCGCCAGCAGCCAAGACGGGAGTACAGATACGCAGTATTTT	CASSQDGSTDTQYF
TRBJ2-7	-	TRBV21-1	-	TGTGCCAGCAGCAAAGAGGTCTACGAGCAGTACTTC	CASSKEVYEQYF
TRBJ2-5	TRBD1	TRBV7-2	-	TGTGCCAGCGGAGGACAGGGCGGAACCCAGTACTTC	CASGGQGGTQYF
TRBJ2-3	TRBD2	TRBV10-1	-	TGCGCCAGCGGGGGGACTAGCGCAGATACGCAGTATTTT	CASGGTSADTQYF
TRBJ1-5	-	TRBV19	few	TGTGCCAGTACCTCAGGGAGGGAGAGGACTCAGCCCCAGCATTTT	CASTSGRERTQPQHF
TRBJ2-3	-	TRBV2	once	TGTGCCAGCACAAGGCAGGAGCCTTATACGCAGTATTTT	CASTRQEPYTQYF
TRBJ1-1	-	TRBV7-8	few	TGTGCCAGCAGCTTAGCATCTGAGACTGAAGCTTTCTTT	CASSLASETEAFF
TRBJ2-5	-	TRBV7-2	-	TGTGCCAGCAGCTCGAAAGGACTATTGGAGACCCAGTACTTC	CASSSKGLLETQYF
TRBJ1-5	-	TRBV11-2	few	TGTGCCAGCAGCTTAGAGGGGACTAGCAATCAGCCCCAGCATTTT	CASSLEGTSNQPQHF
TRBJ2-5	-	TRBV7-6	few	TGTGCCAGCAGCTTAACCCGACAGGTTCAAGAGACCCAGTACTTC	CASSLTRQVQETQYF
TRBJ1-1	TRBD1	TRBV7-6	many	TGTGCCAGCAGCCTTCGTCCCGGGACAGGGATGAACACTGAAGCTTTCTTT	CASSLRPGTGMNTEAFF
TRBJ2-3	TRBD2	TRBV29-1	-	TGCAGCGTTGACCGCCCCCTCGAGGGGCGGGAGGCCCGTGGCACAGATACGCAGTATTTT	CSVDRPLEGREARGTDTQYF
TRBJ2-3	-	TRBV18	-	TGTGCCAGCTCATCCACAGATACGCAGTATTTT	CASSSTDTQYF
TRBJ2-7	TRBD1	TRBV15	few	TGTGCCACCAGCAGAAATAACCCGGGACAGCTTCGGGAGCAGTACTTC	CATSRNNPGQLREQYF
TRBJ2-7	-	TRBV7-8	-	TGTGCCAGCAGCAGGGAAGGTTACGAGCAGTACTTC	CASSREGYEQYF
TRBJ2-5	-	TRBV7-6	few	TGTGCCAGCAGCTTAGGTGGCTACCGTATGGAGACCCAGTACTTC	CASSLGGYRMETQYF
TRBJ2-3	TRBD2	TRBV7-9	few	TGTGCCAGCAGCTCACTCCCGACCCGACTAGCGGCCACAGATACGCAGTATTTT	CASSSLPTRLAATDTQYF
TRBJ2-3	TRBD1	TRBV4-3	few	TGCGCCAGCAGCCGAAGCCCAGGGGACAGGGGGACAGATACGCAGTATTTT	CASSRSPGDRGTDTQYF
TRBJ1-2	TRBD1	TRBV7-9	-	TGTGCCAGCAGCCCCTCGGGGGGGGACAGCTATGGCTACACCTTC	CASSPSGGDSYGYTF
TRBJ2-4	TRBD2	TRBV30	-	TGTGCCTGGAGTCCCTTGGGGGCGGGAGGAGAAAACATTCAGTACTTC	CAWSPLGAGGENIQYF
TRBJ2-7	TRBD1	TRBV11-2	few	TGTGCCAGCAGCTTAGGGGGACAGGGGATTGAGCAGTACTTC	CASSLGGQGIEQYF
TRBJ2-1	-	TRBV2	-	TGTGCCAGCAGGGACGGGGGTCCCAATGAGCAGTTCTTC	CASRDGGPNEQFF
TRBJ2-3	-	TRBV29-1	few	TGCAGCGTTGAAGTAGGGACAGATACGCAGTATTTT	CSVEVGTDTQYF
TRBJ1-5	-	TRBV28	few	TGTGCCAGCAGCCTCGGGGGGAATAGCAATCAGCCCCAGCATTTT	CASSLGGNSNQPQHF
TRBJ2-1	-	TRBV9	many	TGTGCCAGCAGCGTCGGTTCGGGCAATGAGCAGTTCTTC	CASSVGSGNEQFF
TRBJ2-7	TRBD1	TRBV11-2	-	TGTGCCAGCAGCTTAGAAAGGGGGCCGAGCTACGAGCAGTACTTC	CASSLERGPSYEQYF
TRBJ2-5	TRBD1	TRBV7-2	-	TGTGCCAGCAGCCAGGACAGGGTAGTAGAGACCCAGTACTTC	CASSQDRVVETQYF
TRBJ2-7	-	TRBV30	-	TGTGCCTGGGCGGAGACCTACGAGCAGTACTTC	CAWAETYEQYF
TRBJ2-3	TRBD2	TRBV7-6	-	TGTGCCAGCAGCTTAGGAGCGACGATGACTAGCGGGAGGACAGATACGCAGTATTTT	CASSLGATMTSGRTDTQYF
TRBJ2-7	TRBD1	TRBV7-2	-	TGTGCCAGCAGCTTAGCGCAGGGGGTAAGGGGCGAGCAGTACTTC	CASSLAQGVRGEQYF
TRBJ2-1	TRBD2	TRBV6-6	-	TGTGCCAGCAGTCTTAGCGGGCCCTCCTACAATGAGCAGTTCTTC	CASSLSGPSYNEQFF
TRBJ2-1	TRBD2	TRBV4-2	-	TGTGCCAGTGATAGCGGGAAAAACAATGAGCAGTTCTTC	CASDSGKNNEQFF
TRBJ2-5	TRBD2	TRBV30	many	TGTGCCTGGAGTTCGGGACTAGCGGGATTGGAGACCCAGTACTTC	CAWSSGLAGLETQYF
TRBJ1-1	TRBD1	TRBV11-2	-	TGTGCCAGCAGTCGGGACAGGTTGGCTGAAGCTTTCTTT	CASSRDRLAEAFF
TRBJ2-3	-	TRBV18	-	TGTGCCAGCTCACCACCCGAGAGGAGAGATACGCAGTATTTT	CASSPPERRDTQYF